This TCR beta chain was profiled in a study of blood T cells in healthy people across ages. Alongside a J-beta primer mix, a sample-barcoded 5' primer served in a second PCR lasting about 6 to 11 cycles. From the 5' RACE reads, TCRdb called clonotypes with MiXCR, one entry per CDR3 protein. The sample has 600,000 or so distinct CDR3 sequences, less than 35% seen once. This CDR3 comprises 15 residues. Germline CDR1 SGHVS, CDR2 FQNEAQ. With 5 bases removed from V and 4 bases from J, the gap between germline ends came to 17 bases. Concerning this clonotype itself: Its antigen is undetermined.

Regarding the study as a whole: Older age coincided with a roughly linear decline in TCR beta diversity per million T cells.

The chain carries TRBV7-8 and TRBJ1-1; D may be TRBD1 (6 bases). This receptor was obtained from a woman aged 80 or over in good health. The sample was blood. The CDR3 nucleotides are TGTGCCAGCAGCCCACAGGGCCCCGAGGGCACTGAAGCTTTCTTT. Its translation is CASSPQGPEGTEAFF.